These 10 T cell receptor beta chains originate from one sample sequenced in a study of cytomegalovirus exposure and HLA in healthy donors. Amplification used 60 Vbeta primers and 13 Jbeta primers. The method was immunoSEQ multiplex PCR; TCRdb's version includes in-frame clones alone and lacks a portion of them. The sample lists about 270,000 clones, roughly 70% occurring once. Sequenced: PBMCs. These receptors were obtained from a female donor in good health and CMV-seronegative.

V gene TRBV4-2 combines with J gene TRBJ2-7; TRBD2 agrees at 11 bases. V lost 0 bases to trimming and J lost 4 bases; unmatched junction nucleotides: 2. Germline loops: CDR1 LGHNA, CDR2 YNFKEQ. The CDR3 is 15 residues long. CDR3 bases: TGTGCCAGCAGCCAAGAGACTAGCGGGGTTTACGAGCAGTACTTC. Protein product: CASSQETSGVYEQYF.

The DNA for the CDR3 is TGTGCCAGCAGCTTGAGACTAGCGGGAGGTGGAGAGACCCAGTACTTC. Translated: CASSLRLAGGGETQYF. The V gene is TRBV5-6, the J gene TRBJ2-5, with TRBD2 matching over 13 bases. The ends lost 1 base at V and 4 bases at J; junction bases unmatched: 4. Looked up from germline, CDR1 is SGHDT and CDR2 is YYEEEE. There are 16 residues in the CDR3.

This clone was observed once. Germline is not matched at one junction end, which may reflect a read error. V usage is TRBV7-9 and J usage is TRBJ2-7; D perhaps matches TRBD1 (6 bases). The V gene's germline CDR1 is SEHNR and CDR2 FQNEAQ (reference sequence). The CDR3 is made up of 14 amino acids. The CDR3 spells CASRETGFSYERYF. CDR3 coding DNA: TGTGCCAGCAGGGAAACAGGGTTTTCCTACGAGCGGTACTTC. The full variable domain, completed using reference TRBV7-9 and TRBJ2-7, is DTGVSQNPRHKITKRGQNVTFRCDPISEHNRLYWYRQTLGQGPEFLTYFQNEAQLEKSRLLSDRFSAERPKGSFSTLEIQRTEQGDSAMYLCASRETGFSYERYFGPGTRLTVT.

The V and J genes are TRBV19 and TRBJ2-3, with 14 bases aligning to TRBD2. This CDR3 is built from 16 residues. CDR1 LNHDA and CDR2 SQIVND come from the germline V gene (reference sequence). The V and J ends lost 5 bases and 4 bases, in that order; junction bases with no gene match: 5. The CDR3 DNA reads as TGTGCCAGTAGTGCCGGGACTAGCGGGAGCCCAGATACGCAGTATTTT. Encoded protein: CASSAGTSGSPDTQYF.

The V gene is TRBV7-9, the J gene TRBJ1-1; 7 bases line up with TRBD1. Trimming took 0 bases from V and 3 from J; bases not matched to a gene: 7. From germline, CDR1 is SEHNR and CDR2 FQNEAQ (reference sequence). This CDR3 spans 16 amino acids. This CDR3 is CASSLASSGQYTEAFF. Here the CDR3 DNA reads TGTGCCAGCAGCTTAGCCTCTTCGGGACAGTACACTGAAGCTTTCTTT.

This clone was found a few times. This chain connects TRBV28 to TRBJ1-5, with D possibly TRBD1 on 5 matching bases. Germline V gene data show CDR1 as MDHEN and CDR2 as SYDVKM. V dropped 6 bases and J dropped 2 bases, with 17 bases sitting between them. CDR3 length: 16 residues. The CDR3, as DNA: TGTGCCAGCAGCCGAACCCGGGGGGACCGCAATCAGCCCCAGCATTTT. Translating gives CASSRTRGDRNQPQHF.

The gene calls are TRBV7-9 and TRBJ2-3; weak D call: TRBD1 (5 bases). CDR1 and CDR2 (germline): SEHNR, FQNEAQ (reference sequence). The CDR3 runs 16 residues. The ends were cut back, 7 bases at V and 1 base at J, with 18 bases in the middle. Here the CDR3 reads CASTPWAIRGTDTQYF. The CDR3 nucleotides are TGTGCCAGCACCCCATGGGCCATCAGGGGCACAGATACGCAGTATTTT.

The chain combines TRBV4-1 with TRBJ2-2; D may be TRBD2 (7 bases). The CDR3 loop spans 17 amino acids. Germline-derived CDR1 and CDR2 are MGHRA and YSYEKL. V lost 4 bases and J 7 bases, leaving 22 bases between the germline ends. CDR3 residues: CASSLISSGGGIGELFF. The DNA for the CDR3 is TGCGCCAGCAGCCTGATCTCTAGCGGAGGGGGGATCGGGGAGCTGTTTTTT.

The chain couples TRBV4-1 to TRBJ2-3; perhaps TRBD2 as D (6 bases). The V end was cut by 1 base, the J end by 3 bases, with 17 bases between. The CDR3 runs to 17 residues. CDR1 is MGHRA, CDR2 YSYEKL, per germline. The CDR3 reads CASSQVSLRDGTDTQYF. CDR3 sequence (DNA): TGCGCCAGCAGCCAAGTATCTTTGCGGGATGGAACAGATACGCAGTATTTT.

This clone showed up just a few times. This chain links TRBV6-5 with TRBJ1-4; 8 nucleotides match TRBD1. V trimming: 5 bases; J trimming: 7 bases; junction bases outside the gene matches: 9. The CDR3 is made up of 15 amino acids. Germline-derived CDR1 and CDR2 are MNHEY and SVGAGI. The CDR3 reads CASSTIQGGSEKLFF. DNA for the CDR3: TGTGCCAGCAGTACAATACAGGGGGGGAGTGAAAAACTGTTTTTT.